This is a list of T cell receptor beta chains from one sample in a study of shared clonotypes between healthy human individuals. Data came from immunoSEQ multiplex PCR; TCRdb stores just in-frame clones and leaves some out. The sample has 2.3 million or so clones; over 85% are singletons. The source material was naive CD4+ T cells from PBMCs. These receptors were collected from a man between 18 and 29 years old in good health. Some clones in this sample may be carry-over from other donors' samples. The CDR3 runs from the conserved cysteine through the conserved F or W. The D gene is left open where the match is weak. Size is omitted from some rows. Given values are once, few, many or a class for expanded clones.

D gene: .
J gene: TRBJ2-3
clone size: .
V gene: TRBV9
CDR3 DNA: TGTGCCAGCAGCGCGGGACTGAAAGACGATACGCAGTATTTT
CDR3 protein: CASSAGLKDDTQYF

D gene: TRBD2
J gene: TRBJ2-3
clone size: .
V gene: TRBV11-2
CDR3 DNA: TGTGCCAGCAGCTTCCCCACTAGCGGAGGTACTAGCACAGATACGCAGTATTTT
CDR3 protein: CASSFPTSGGTSTDTQYF

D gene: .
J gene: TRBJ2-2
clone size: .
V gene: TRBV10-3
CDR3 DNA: TGTGCCATCGGGGGCAGGTTCCCCATACGGGGAGGATCCGGTCCCGGGGAGCTGTTTTTT
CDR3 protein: CAIGGRFPIRGGSGPGELFF

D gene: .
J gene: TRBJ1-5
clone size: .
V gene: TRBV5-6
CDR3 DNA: TGTGCCAGCAGCTATACAGGGTCCGGCGGCAATCAGCCCCAGCATTTT
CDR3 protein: CASSYTGSGGNQPQHF

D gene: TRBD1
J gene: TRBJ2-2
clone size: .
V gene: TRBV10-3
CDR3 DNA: TGTGCCATCAGTGATGACAGGGACACCGGGGAGCTGTTTTTT
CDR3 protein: CAISDDRDTGELFF

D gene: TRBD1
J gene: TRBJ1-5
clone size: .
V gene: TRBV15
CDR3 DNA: TGTGCCACCAGCAACACTCACGATCGGACAGGCACGGGGAGCAATCAGCCCCAGCATTTT
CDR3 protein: CATSNTHDRTGTGSNQPQHF

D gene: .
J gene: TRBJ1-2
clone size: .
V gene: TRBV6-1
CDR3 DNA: TGTGCCAGCGGGGAAACAGCCTATGGCTACACCTTC
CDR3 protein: CASGETAYGYTF

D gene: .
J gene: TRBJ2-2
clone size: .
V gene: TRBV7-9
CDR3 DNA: TGTGCCAGCAGCTTAGGCGGCAGGGGATCCACCGGGGAGCTGTTTTTT
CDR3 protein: CASSLGGRGSTGELFF

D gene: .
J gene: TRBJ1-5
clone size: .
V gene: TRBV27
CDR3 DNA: TGTGCCAGCAGTTTGGGAGGGCTTCAGCCCCAGCATTTT
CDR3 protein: CASSLGGLQPQHF

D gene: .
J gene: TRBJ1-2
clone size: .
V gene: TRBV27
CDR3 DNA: TGTGCCAGCAGTTTCTCGGCCGCTTATGGCTACACCTTC
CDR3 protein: CASSFSAAYGYTF

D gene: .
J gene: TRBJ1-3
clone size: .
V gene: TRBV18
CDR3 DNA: TGTGCCAGCTCACCACCAGGAAACACCATATATTTT
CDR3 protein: CASSPPGNTIYF

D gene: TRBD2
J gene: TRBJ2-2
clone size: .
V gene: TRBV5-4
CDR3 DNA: TGTGCCAGCAGCTTGTGGGCGGGAGGGCCGTTCACCGGGGAGCTGTTTTTT
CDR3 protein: CASSLWAGGPFTGELFF

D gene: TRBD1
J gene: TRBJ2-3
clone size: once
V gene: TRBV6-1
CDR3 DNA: TGTGCCAGCAGGGGGACAGGACACACAGATACGCAGTATTTT
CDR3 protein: CASRGTGHTDTQYF

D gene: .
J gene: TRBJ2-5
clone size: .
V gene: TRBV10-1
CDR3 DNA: TGCGCCCGCCACAGGGTTAGGCAAGAGACCCAGTACTTC
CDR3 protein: CARHRVRQETQYF

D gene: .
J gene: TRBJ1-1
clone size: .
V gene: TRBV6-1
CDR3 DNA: TGTGCCAGCAGGCCCCAGGGTTCCGAAGCTTTCTTT
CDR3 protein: CASRPQGSEAFF

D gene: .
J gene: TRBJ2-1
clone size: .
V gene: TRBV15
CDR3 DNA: TGTGCCACAAGGTCGACCACCTACAATGAGCAGTTCTTC
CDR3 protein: CATRSTTYNEQFF

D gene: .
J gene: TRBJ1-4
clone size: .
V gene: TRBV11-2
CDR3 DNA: TGTGCCAGCAGCTTAGAGCCAGGAAGAAGGAAAAAACTGTTTTTT
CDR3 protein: CASSLEPGRRKKLFF

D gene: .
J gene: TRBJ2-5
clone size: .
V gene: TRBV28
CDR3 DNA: TGTGCCAGCACCCTAGCTGGGGGAGCTCCGCAAGAGACCCAGTACTTC
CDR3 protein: CASTLAGGAPQETQYF

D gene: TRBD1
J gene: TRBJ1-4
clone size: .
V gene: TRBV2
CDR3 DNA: TGTGCCAGCAGTAGCGGGACAGGGTCGGAAAAACTGTTTTTT
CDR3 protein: CASSSGTGSEKLFF

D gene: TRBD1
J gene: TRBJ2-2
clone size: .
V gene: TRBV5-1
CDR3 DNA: TGCGCCAGCAGCTTGGCTTCCGGGACAGGGGGCATCGGGGAGCTGTTTTTT
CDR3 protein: CASSLASGTGGIGELFF

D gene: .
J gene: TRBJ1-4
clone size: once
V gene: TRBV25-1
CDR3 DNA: TGTGCCAGCAGTGAACAGCAGTTTAATGAAAAACTGTTTTTT
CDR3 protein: CASSEQQFNEKLFF

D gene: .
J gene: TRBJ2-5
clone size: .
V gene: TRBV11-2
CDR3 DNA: TGTGCCAGCAGCTTAGATCCTGGGACAAGCCAAGAGACCCAGTACTTC
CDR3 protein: CASSLDPGTSQETQYF

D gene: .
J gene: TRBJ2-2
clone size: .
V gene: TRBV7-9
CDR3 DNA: TGTGCCAGCAGCTTCCTAGCTGCGAACACCGGGGAGCTGTTTTTT
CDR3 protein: CASSFLAANTGELFF

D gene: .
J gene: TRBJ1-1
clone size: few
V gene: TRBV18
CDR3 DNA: TGTGCCAGCTCACCAGGGGATGCTGAAGCTTTCTTT
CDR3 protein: CASSPGDAEAFF

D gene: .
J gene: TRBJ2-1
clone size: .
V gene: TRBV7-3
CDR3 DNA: TGTGCCAGCAACCTTTTCGGGGACAATGAGCAGTTCTTC
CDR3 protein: CASNLFGDNEQFF

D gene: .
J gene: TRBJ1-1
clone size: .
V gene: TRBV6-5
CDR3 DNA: TGTGCCAGCAGCCGCATGAACACTGAAGCTTTCTTT
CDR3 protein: CASSRMNTEAFF

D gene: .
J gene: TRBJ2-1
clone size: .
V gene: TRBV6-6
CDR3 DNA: TGTGCCAGCAGTTACTCCGCCTCTAGTAATGAGCAGTTCTTC
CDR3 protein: CASSYSASSNEQFF

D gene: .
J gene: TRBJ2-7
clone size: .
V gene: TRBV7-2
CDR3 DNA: TGTGCCAGCAGCCAAACAGGGTACGAGCAGTACTTC
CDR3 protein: CASSQTGYEQYF

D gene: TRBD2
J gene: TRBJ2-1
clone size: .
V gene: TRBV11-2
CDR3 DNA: TGTGCCAGCAGCTTACAGCTAGCGGGAGTGGATGAGCAGTTCTTC
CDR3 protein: CASSLQLAGVDEQFF

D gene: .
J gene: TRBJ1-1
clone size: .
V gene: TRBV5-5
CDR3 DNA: TGTGCCAGCAGCTTGCTCGGGACTGAATATGCTGAAGCTTTCTTT
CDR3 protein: CASSLLGTEYAEAFF

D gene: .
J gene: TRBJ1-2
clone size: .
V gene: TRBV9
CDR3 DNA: TGTGCCAGCAGCCCCCGGGTCTTTAACTATGGCTACACCTTC
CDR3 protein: CASSPRVFNYGYTF

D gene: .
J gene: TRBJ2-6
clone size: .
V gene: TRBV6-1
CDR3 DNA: TGTGCCAGCAGTGAAGGGGCAGGCCTCTCTGGGGCCAACGTCCTGACTTTC
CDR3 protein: CASSEGAGLSGANVLTF

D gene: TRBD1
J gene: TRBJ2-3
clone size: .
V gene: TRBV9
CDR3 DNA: TGTGCCAGCAGCGTAGAGCCGGGACAGGGGGCATGGGATACGCAGTATTTT
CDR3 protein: CASSVEPGQGAWDTQYF

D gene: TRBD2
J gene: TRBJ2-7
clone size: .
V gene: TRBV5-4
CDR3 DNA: TGTGCCAGCAGCCCCAGCGGGACTAGCGGCCCCTACGAGCAGTACTTC
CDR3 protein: CASSPSGTSGPYEQYF

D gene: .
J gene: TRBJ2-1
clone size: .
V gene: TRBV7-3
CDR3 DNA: TGTGCCAGCAGTCCCGACATCCGCTCCTACAATGAGCAGTTCTTC
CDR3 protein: CASSPDIRSYNEQFF

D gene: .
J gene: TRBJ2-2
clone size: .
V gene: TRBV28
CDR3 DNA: TGTGCCAGCAGTTTCACCGGGGCCACCGGGGAGCTGTTTTTT
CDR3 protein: CASSFTGATGELFF

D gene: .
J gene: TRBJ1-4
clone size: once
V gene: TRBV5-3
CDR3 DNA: TGTGCCAGAAGCCCGGCGGTTGAAAAACTGTTTTTT
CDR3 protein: CARSPAVEKLFF

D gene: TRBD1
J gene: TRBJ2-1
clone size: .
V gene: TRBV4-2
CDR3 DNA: TGTGCCAGCAGCCAAAAGGACAGGACCCTCTCCTACAATGAGCAGTTCTTC
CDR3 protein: CASSQKDRTLSYNEQFF

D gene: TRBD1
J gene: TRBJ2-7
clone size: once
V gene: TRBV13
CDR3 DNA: TGTGCCAGCAGCTTACCGGGACAGTCCTACGAGCAGTACTTC
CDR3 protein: CASSLPGQSYEQYF

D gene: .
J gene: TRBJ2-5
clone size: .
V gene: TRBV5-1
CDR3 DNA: TGCGCCAGCAGGCCCGTGTCGGGAGAGACCCAGTACTTC
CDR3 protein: CASRPVSGETQYF

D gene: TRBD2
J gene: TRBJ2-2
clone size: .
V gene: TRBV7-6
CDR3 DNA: TGTGCCAGCAGCTTACAAGGGAGGGACACCGGGGAGCTGTTTTTT
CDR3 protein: CASSLQGRDTGELFF

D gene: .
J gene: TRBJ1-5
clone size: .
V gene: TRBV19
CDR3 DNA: TGTGCCAGTAGTATAGGGGGGAATCAGCCCCAGCATTTT
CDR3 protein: CASSIGGNQPQHF

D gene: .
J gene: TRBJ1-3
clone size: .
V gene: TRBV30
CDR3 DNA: TGTGCCTGGAGGACCCCGGGCTTCAGCTCTGGAAACACCATATATTTT
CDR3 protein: CAWRTPGFSSGNTIYF

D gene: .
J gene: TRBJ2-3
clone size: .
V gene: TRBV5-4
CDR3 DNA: TGTGCCAGCAGCTTGGAGGCTTCGGGGACAGATACGCAGTATTTT
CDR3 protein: CASSLEASGTDTQYF

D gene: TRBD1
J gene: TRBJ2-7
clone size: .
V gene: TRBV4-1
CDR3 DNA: TGCGCCAGCAGCCCCGTGAGGGGGACAGGGGGCTACGAGCAGTACTTC
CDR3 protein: CASSPVRGTGGYEQYF

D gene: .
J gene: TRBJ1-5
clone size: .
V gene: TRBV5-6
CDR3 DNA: TGTGCCAGCAGCTTAAGGGGGATTCAGCCCCAGCATTTT
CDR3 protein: CASSLRGIQPQHF

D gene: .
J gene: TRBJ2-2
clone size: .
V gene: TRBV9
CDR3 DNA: TGTGCCAGCAGCGGGACCAAACCCGGGGAGCTGTTTTTT
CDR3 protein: CASSGTKPGELFF

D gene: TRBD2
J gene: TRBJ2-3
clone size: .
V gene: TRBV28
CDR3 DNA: TGTGCCAGCAGTTTGGCTAGCGGGGGGAAAGATACGCAGTATTTT
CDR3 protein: CASSLASGGKDTQYF

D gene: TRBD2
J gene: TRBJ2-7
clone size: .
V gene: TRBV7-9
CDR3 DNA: TGTGCCAGCAGTTCCACCACTAGCGGGGCCCACCTTTCCTACGAGCAGTACTTC
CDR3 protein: CASSSTTSGAHLSYEQYF

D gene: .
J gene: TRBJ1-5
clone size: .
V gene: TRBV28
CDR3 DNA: TGTGCCAGCAGCCCCCCGAGGAATCAGCCCCAGCATTTT
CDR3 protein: CASSPPRNQPQHF

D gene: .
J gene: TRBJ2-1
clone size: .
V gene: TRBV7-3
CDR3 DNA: TGTGCCAGCAGCTTAATGGCGGGCGCCGTGTACAATGAGCAGTTCTTC
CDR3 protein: CASSLMAGAVYNEQFF

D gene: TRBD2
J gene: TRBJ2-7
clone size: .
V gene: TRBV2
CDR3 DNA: TGTGCCAGCCAACGGACTAGCGGGAGTTCTTACGAGCAGTACTTC
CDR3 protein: CASQRTSGSSYEQYF

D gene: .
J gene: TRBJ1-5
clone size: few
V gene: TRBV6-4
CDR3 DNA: TGTGCCAGCAGTGAGCAGGTGGGTATGCCCCAGCATTTT
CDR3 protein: CASSEQVGMPQHF

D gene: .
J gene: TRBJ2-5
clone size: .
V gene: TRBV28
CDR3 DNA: TGTGCCAGCAGCCTAAGAGGAGAGACCCAGTACTTC
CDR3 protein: CASSLRGETQYF

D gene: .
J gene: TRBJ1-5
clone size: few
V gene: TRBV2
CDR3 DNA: TGTGCCAGCACGGGGAATGATCAGCCCCAGCATTTT
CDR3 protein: CASTGNDQPQHF

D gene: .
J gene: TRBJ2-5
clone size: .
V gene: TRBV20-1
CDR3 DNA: TGCAGTGCTGCCCTGGGCGGGACCCAGTACTTC
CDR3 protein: CSAALGGTQYF

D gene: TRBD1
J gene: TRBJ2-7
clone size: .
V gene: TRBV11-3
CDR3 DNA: TGTGCCAGCAGCTTCGGGCAGGGGGCCTTCCTCTACGAGCAGTACTTC
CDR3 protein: CASSFGQGAFLYEQYF

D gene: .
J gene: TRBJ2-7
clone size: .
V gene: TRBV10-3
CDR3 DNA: TGTGCCATCAGTGATTGGGTTTACGAGCAGTACTTC
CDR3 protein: CAISDWVYEQYF

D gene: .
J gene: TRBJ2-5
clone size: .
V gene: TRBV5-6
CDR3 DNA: TGTGCCAGCAGCTTGGGCCAGGAGACCCAGTACTTC
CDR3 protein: CASSLGQETQYF